This record looks at one T cell receptor (beta chain) sequence and its context. The antigen remains undetermined. The entry originates in a study of CD8+ T cells in alopecia areata. Study details: The protocol delivered tofacitinib for 6 to 18 months, then withdrew it for 6 months.

The study's findings and limits: Across lesional scalp, and particularly alopecia totalis/universalis, clonality surpassed that of normal scalp. Scalp repertoires also include resident alphabeta T cells from normal skin.

Cell sorting was applied to PBMCs, and CD4+ and CD8+ T cells were collected. Extraction of RNA preceded its reverse transcription into cDNA, which served as the sequencing template. Sequencing was performed with immunoSEQ multiplex PCR; in TCRdb, only in-frame clones are kept and a portion is missing. The sample lists 200,000 to 250,000 clones; 57% were seen once. Germline V CDR1 and CDR2: MDHEN, SYDVKM. V was cut by 7 bases and J by 4 bases, with 13 bases left in between. This CDR3 spans 13 amino acids. The chain has TRBV28 and TRBJ1-2, with D uncertain. This specimen was CD4+ T cells sorted from blood, taken at week 0. The source is a human donor with alopecia areata. The CDR3 nucleotides read TGTGCCAGCACCGTGGGGTTCTCCTATGGCTACACCTTC. Translating gives CASTVGFSYGYTF.